This T cell receptor (beta chain) was captured in a study of PD-L1 blockade in urothelial cancer. Study details: Atezolizumab at 1,200 mg intravenously every 3 weeks was started by patients in about 2014. When blood samples were assessed, the median T cell count was about 140,000. Prior regimens of chemotherapy numbered 0 to 3 per patient.

The repertoire was sequenced with immunoSEQ multiplex PCR; TCRdb's copy has only in-frame clones and lacks some. Of 65,000 to 80,000 clones listed, roughly 84% were seen once; the top ten hold roughly 4.5%. Concerning this clone: Its antigen is not known.

General study results and limits: Tumor-associated clones in the blood of durable-benefit patients grew more at 3 weeks.

The germline V gene encodes CDR1 SGHAT and CDR2 FQNNGV. V shed 4 bases and J 1 base; nucleotides not matched to a gene: 5. CDR3 size: 15 residues. This sequence joins TRBV11-2 and TRBJ2-5; TRBD1 matches 8 bases. The sample was PBMCs, taken around atezolizumab (anti-PD-L1) treatment. This TCR was recovered from a man between 65 and 85 years old with urothelial cancer. The CDR3 sequence is CASSSPGQGQETQYF. The CDR3 DNA is TGTGCCAGCAGCTCACCTGGACAGGGCCAAGAGACCCAGTACTTC.